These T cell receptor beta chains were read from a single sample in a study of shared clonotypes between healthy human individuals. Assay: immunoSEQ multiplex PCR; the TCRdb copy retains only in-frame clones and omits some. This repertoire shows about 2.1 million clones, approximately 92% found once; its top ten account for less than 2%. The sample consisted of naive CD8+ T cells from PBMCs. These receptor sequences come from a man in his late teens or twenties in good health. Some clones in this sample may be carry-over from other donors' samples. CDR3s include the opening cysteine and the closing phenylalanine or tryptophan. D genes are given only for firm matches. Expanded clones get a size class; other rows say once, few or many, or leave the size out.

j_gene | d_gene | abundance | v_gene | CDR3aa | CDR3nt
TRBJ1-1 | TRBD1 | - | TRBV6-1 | CAGYGPDRGGTEAFF | TGTGCCGGTTATGGCCCGGACAGGGGTGGCACTGAAGCTTTCTTT
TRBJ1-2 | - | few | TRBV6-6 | CATEPAREVDGYTF | TGTGCCACCGAGCCTGCCAGGGAGGTCGATGGCTACACCTTC
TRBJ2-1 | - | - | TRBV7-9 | CASSYPRGAGDNEQFF | TGTGCCAGCAGCTATCCGAGGGGGGCAGGGGACAATGAGCAGTTCTTC
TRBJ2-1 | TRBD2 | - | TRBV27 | CASSLRLAAYNEQFF | TGTGCCAGCAGTTTAAGACTAGCGGCCTACAATGAGCAGTTCTTC
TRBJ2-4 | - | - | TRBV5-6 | CASSLGAFIQYF | TGTGCCAGCAGCTTGGGAGCGTTCATTCAGTACTTC
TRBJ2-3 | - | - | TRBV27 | CASSPMDYLSTDTQYF | TGTGCCAGCAGTCCCATGGACTACCTTAGCACAGATACGCAGTATTTT
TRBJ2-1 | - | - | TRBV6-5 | CASRSGTPVYNEQFF | TGTGCCAGCAGATCTGGGACACCAGTTTACAATGAGCAGTTCTTC
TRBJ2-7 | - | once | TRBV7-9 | CASSLGGSHYEQYF | TGTGCCAGCAGCTTAGGGGGCAGCCACTACGAGCAGTACTTC
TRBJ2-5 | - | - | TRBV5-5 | CASSVTLGSGETQYF | TGTGCCAGCAGCGTTACCTTGGGCAGTGGGGAGACCCAGTACTTC
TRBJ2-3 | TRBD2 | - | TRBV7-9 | CASSRTSGRRTDTQYF | TGTGCCAGCAGCCGGACTAGCGGGAGACGTACAGATACGCAGTATTTT
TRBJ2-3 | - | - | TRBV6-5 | CASSPARTEGDTQYF | TGTGCCAGCAGTCCGGCGAGGACGGAGGGAGATACGCAGTATTTT
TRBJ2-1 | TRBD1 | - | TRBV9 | CASSVEDRDYNEQFF | TGTGCCAGCAGCGTAGAGGACAGGGACTACAATGAGCAGTTCTTC
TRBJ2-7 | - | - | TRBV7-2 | CASSLVANSYEQYF | TGTGCCAGCAGCTTAGTCGCAAACTCCTACGAGCAGTACTTC
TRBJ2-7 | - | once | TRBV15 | CATSMTPRDYEQYF | TGTGCCACCAGCATGACACCTCGGGACTACGAGCAGTACTTC
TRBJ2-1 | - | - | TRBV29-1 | CSARLVDNEQFF | TGCAGCGCCCGACTGGTGGACAATGAGCAGTTCTTC
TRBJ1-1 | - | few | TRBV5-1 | CASSFYGGKNTEAFF | TGCGCCAGCAGCTTTTACGGCGGGAAGAACACTGAAGCTTTCTTT
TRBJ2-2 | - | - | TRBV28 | CASRTQGNTGELFF | TGTGCCAGCAGAACACAGGGGAACACCGGGGAGCTGTTTTTT
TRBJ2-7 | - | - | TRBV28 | CASSSAYRDEQYF | TGTGCCAGCAGTTCCGCTTACAGGGACGAGCAGTACTTC
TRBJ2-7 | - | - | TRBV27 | CASSTGFSQYF | TGTGCCAGCAGCACAGGGTTTTCGCAGTACTTC
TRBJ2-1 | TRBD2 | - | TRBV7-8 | CASSLATGAGAVNEQFF | TGTGCCAGCAGCTTAGCCACGGGTGCGGGAGCTGTCAATGAGCAGTTCTTC
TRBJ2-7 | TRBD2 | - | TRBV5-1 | CASSLARSGSVEQYF | TGCGCCAGCAGCTTGGCCAGGAGCGGGAGCGTCGAGCAGTACTTC
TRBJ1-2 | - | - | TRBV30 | CASWGTVGIGYTF | TGTGCCTCCTGGGGTACCGTGGGTATTGGCTACACCTTC
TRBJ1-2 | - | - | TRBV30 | CAWDRVRGRGNGYTF | TGTGCCTGGGACCGGGTCCGGGGCAGGGGAAATGGCTACACCTTC
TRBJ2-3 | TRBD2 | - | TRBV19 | CASSPGTSGSWDTQYF | TGTGCCAGTAGCCCTGGGACTAGCGGGAGTTGGGATACGCAGTATTTT
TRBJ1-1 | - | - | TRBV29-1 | CSVVEGSSEAFF | TGCAGCGTGGTTGAGGGAAGTAGTGAAGCTTTCTTT
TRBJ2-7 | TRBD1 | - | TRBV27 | CASSPTGTGYSYEQYF | TGTGCCAGCAGCCCAACCGGGACAGGTTACTCCTACGAGCAGTACTTC
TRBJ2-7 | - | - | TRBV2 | CASSGISANPYEQYF | TGTGCCAGCAGTGGAATTAGCGCGAACCCCTACGAGCAGTACTTC
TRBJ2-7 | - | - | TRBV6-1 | CASSGLQAHFSYEQYF | TGTGCCAGCAGTGGATTACAGGCGCACTTTTCCTACGAGCAGTACTTC
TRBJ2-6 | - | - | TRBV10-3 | CAISESGSPASSGANVLTF | TGTGCCATCAGTGAGTCGGGCAGTCCTGCCTCCTCTGGGGCCAACGTCCTGACTTTC
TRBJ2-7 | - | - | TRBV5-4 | CASSRGDEQYF | TGTGCCAGCAGCAGAGGGGACGAGCAGTACTTC
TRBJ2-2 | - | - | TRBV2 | CASSEIRPGELFF | TGTGCCAGCAGTGAGATCCGGCCCGGGGAGCTGTTTTTT
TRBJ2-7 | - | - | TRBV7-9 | CASIDSDTTDYEQYF | TGTGCCAGCATCGATTCTGACACGACAGACTACGAGCAGTACTTC
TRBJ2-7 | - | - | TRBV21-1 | CASSKDRVPLYEQYF | TGTGCCAGCAGCAAGGACAGGGTCCCCCTTTACGAGCAGTACTTC
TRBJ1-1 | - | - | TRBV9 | CASSPGDPGAEAFF | TGTGCCAGCAGCCCAGGGGACCCAGGAGCTGAAGCTTTCTTT